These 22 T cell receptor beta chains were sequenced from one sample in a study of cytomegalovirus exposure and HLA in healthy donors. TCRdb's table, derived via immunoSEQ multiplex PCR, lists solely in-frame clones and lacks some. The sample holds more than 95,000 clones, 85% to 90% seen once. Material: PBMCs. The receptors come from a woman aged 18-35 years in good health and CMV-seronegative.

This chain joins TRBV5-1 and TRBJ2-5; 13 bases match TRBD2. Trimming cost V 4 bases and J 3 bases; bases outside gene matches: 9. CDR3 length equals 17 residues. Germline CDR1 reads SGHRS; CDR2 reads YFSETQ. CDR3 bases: TGCGCCAGCAGCGGAGGACTAGCGGGGGCCGGTAAAGAGACCCAGTACTTC. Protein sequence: CASSGGLAGAGKETQYF. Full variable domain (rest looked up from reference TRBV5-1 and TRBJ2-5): KAGVTQTPRYLIKTRGQQVTLSCSPISGHRSVSWYQQTPGQGLQFLFEYFSETQRNKGNFPGRFSGRQFSNSRSEMNVSTLELGDSALYLCASSGGLAGAGKETQYFGPGTRLLVL.

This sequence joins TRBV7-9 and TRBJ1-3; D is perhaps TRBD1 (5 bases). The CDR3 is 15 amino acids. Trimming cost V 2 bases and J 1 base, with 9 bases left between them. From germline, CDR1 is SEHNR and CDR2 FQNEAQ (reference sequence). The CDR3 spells CASSLPQGSGNTIYF. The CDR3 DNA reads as TGTGCCAGCAGCTTACCCCAGGGATCTGGAAACACCATATATTTT.

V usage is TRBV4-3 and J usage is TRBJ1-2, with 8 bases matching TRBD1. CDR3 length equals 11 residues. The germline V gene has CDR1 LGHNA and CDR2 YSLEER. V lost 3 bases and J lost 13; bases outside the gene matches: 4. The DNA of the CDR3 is TGCGCCAGCAGCCATAGGACAGGGTGCACCTTC. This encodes CASSHRTGCTF.

The CDR3 DNA reads TGTGCCATCAGTGAGTCAGGCAGGGGACTAGCGGGAGCCGGTGAGCAGTTCTTC. It is translated as CAISESGRGLAGAGEQFF. The chain links TRBV10-3 to TRBJ2-1, with 14 bases identical to TRBD2. CDR1 is ENHRY and CDR2 is SYGVKD in the germline V gene. V shed 0 bases and J 9 bases; nucleotides not matched to a gene: 10. The CDR3 extends over 18 amino acids.

CDR3 in amino acids: CASSLSGGDEQFF. The CDR3 region has the DNA TGTGCCAGCAGCCTTAGCGGGGGGGATGAGCAGTTCTTC. The chain is built from TRBV28 and TRBJ2-1, with 11 bases identical to TRBD2. J lost 8 bases, V lost 6 bases, and 3 bases had no gene match. Germline CDR1 is MDHEN and CDR2 is SYDVKM. The CDR3 runs 13 residues.

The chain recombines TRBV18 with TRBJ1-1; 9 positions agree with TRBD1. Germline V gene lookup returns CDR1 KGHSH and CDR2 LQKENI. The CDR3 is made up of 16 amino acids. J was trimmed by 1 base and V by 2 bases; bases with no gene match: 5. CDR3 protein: CASSPSDRGSNTEAFF. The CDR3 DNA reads TGTGCCAGCTCACCATCGGACAGGGGATCGAACACTGAAGCTTTCTTT. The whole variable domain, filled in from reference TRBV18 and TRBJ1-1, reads NAGVMQNPRHLVRRRGQEARLRCSPMKGHSHVYWYRQLPEEGLKFMVYLQKENIIDESGMPKERFSAEFPKEGPSILRIQQVVRGDSAAYFCASSPSDRGSNTEAFFGQGTRLTVV.

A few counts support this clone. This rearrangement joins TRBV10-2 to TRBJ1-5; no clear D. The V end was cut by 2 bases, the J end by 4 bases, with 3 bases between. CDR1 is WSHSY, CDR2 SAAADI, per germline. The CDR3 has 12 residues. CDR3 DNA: TGCGCCAGCAGTGAGGTAAATCAGCCCCAGCATTTT. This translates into CASSEVNQPQHF.

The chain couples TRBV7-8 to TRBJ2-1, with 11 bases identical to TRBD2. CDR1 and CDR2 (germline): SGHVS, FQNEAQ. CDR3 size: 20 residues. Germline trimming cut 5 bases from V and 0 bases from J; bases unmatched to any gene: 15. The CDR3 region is CASSQGGLAGGTSSYNEQFF. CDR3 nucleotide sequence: TGTGCCAGCAGCCAAGGAGGGCTAGCGGGGGGCACGAGCTCCTACAATGAGCAGTTCTTC.

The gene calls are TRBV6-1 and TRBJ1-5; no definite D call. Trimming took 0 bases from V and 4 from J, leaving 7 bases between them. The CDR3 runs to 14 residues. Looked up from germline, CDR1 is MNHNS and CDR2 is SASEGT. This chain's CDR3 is CASSEATVNQPQHF. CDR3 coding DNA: TGTGCCAGCAGTGAAGCCACAGTTAATCAGCCCCAGCATTTT.

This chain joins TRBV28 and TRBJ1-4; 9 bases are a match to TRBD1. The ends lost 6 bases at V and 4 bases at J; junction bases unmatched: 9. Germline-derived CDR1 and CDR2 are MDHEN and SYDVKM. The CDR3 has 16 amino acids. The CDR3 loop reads CASSRDRVNINEKLFF. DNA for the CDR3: TGTGCCAGCAGCCGGGACAGGGTGAATATTAATGAAAAACTGTTTTTT.

CDR3 DNA: TGTGCCTGGACGGAGTCCTACGAGCAGTACTTC. Translated, it gives CAWTESYEQYF. V and J are TRBV30 and TRBJ2-7; no clear D. V was trimmed by 4 bases and J by 1 base, leaving 5 bases between them. This CDR3 spans 11 amino acids. Germline V CDR1 and CDR2: GTSNPN, SVGIG (reference sequence).

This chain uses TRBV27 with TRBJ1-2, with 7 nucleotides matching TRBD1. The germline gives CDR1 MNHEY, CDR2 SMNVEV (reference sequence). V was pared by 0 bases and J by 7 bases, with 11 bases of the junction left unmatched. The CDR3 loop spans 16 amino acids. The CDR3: CASSLSARGGDIGYTF. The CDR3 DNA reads TGTGCCAGCAGTTTATCGGCCAGAGGGGGCGATATTGGCTACACCTTC.

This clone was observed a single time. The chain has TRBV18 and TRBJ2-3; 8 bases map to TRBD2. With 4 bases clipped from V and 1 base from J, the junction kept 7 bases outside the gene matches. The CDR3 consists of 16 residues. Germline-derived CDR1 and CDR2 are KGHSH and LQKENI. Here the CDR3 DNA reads TGTGCCAGCTCACAAGCTAGCGGGTTGGGCACAGATACGCAGTATTTT. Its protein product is CASSQASGLGTDTQYF.

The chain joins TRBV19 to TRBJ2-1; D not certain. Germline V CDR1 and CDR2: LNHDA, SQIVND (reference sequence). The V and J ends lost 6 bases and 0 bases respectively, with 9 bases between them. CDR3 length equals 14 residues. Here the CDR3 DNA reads TGTGCCAGTAGACCCCGGAGCTCCTACAATGAGCAGTTCTTC. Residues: CASRPRSSYNEQFF.

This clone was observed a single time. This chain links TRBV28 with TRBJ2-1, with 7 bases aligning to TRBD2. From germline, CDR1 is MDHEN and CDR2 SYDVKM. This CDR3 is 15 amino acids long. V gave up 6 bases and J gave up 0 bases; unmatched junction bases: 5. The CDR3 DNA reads TGTGCCAGCAGCGGACGGACTAGCTCCTACAATGAGCAGTTCTTC. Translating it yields CASSGRTSSYNEQFF.

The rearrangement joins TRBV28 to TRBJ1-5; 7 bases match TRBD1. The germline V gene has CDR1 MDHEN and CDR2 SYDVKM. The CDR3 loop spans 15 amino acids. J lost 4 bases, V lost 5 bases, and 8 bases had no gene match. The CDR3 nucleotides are TGTGCCAGCAGTCTGAGACAGGGTGAGAATCAGCCCCAGCATTTT. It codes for CASSLRQGENQPQHF.

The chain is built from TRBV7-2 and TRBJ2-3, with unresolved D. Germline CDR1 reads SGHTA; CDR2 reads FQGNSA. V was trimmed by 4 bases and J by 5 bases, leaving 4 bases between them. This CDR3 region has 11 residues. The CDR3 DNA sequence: TGTGCCAGCAGCTGGAGAGATACGCAGTATTTT. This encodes CASSWRDTQYF.

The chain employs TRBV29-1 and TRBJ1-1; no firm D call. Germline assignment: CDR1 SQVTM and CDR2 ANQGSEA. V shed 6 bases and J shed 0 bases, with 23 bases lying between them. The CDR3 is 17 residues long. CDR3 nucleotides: TGCAGCGTAAAGAACCGACGGGAAATAAGGATGAACACTGAAGCTTTCTTT. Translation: CSVKNRREIRMNTEAFF.

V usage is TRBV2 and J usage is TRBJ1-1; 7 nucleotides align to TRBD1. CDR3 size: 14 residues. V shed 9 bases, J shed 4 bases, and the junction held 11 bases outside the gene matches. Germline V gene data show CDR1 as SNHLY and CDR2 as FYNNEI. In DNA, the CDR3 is TGTGCCAGTAGCGAGGACAGGCTGGGCACTGAAGCTTTCTTT. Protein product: CASSEDRLGTEAFF. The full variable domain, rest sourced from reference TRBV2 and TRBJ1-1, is EPEVTQTPSHQVTQMGQEVILRCVPISNHLYFYWYRQILGQKVEFLVSFYNNEISEKSEIFDDQFSVERPDGSNFTLKIRSTKLEDSAMYFCASSEDRLGTEAFFGQGTRLTVV.

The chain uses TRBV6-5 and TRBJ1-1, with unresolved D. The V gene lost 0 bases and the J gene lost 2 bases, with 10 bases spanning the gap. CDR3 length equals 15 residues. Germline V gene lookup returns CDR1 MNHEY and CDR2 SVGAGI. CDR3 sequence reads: CASSYSASLNTEAFF. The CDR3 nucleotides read TGTGCCAGCAGTTACTCGGCCAGTCTTAACACTGAAGCTTTCTTT.

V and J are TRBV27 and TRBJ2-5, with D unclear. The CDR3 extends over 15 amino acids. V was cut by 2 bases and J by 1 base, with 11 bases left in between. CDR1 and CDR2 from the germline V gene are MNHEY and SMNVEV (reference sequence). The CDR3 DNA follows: TGTGCCAGCAGTTTACGCTTACAGATCCAAGAGACCCAGTACTTC. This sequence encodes CASSLRLQIQETQYF.

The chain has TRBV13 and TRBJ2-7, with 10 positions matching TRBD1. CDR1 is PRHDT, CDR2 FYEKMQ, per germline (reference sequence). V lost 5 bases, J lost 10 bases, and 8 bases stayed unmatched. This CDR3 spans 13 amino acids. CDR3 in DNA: TGTGCCAGCAGCATGACCGACAGGGGGCGACAGTACTTC. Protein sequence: CASSMTDRGRQYF.